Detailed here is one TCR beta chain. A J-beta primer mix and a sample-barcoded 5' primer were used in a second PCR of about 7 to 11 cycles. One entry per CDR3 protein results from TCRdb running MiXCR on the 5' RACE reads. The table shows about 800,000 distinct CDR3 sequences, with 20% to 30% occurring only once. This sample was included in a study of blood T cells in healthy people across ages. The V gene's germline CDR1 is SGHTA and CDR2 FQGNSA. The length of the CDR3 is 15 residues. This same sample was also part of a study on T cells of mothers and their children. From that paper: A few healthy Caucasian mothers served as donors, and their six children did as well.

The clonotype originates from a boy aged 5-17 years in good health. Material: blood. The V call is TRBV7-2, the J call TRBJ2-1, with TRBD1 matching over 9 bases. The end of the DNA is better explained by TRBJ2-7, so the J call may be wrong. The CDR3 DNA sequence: TGTGCCAGCAGCTTTCCCCTGACAGGGGGAAACGAGCAGTACTTC. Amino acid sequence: CASSFPLTGGNEQYF.